This TCR beta chain was captured in a study of T cell responses to AZD1222 COVID-19 vaccine (dated by TCRdb to the early 2020s). In the study overall: Because spike-specific TCR depth and breadth did not differ between the two schedules, AZD1222 recipients who got a second dose at roughly 4 weeks were pooled with those who got a second dose at roughly 12 weeks. TCR sequencing was performed for more than 230 trial participants, of whom about 200 were given two doses of AZD1222 and 26 were given two doses of MenACWY control vaccine. Trial participants were enrolled into age subgroups of 18-55, 56-69 and 70-plus years, which contained about 150, 27 and 61 TCR-sequenced participants, respectively. Beyond this particular receptor, the publication reports: CD4 TCRs associated with the vaccine covered the entire spike protein, and the dominant responses were in regions 160-218 and 743-854. Only a handful of AZD1222 recipients were SARS-CoV-2 seropositive at baseline, limiting conclusions about previously exposed vaccinees. In the small 56-69-year group, the increase in depth fell short of significance, most likely because of low power. Participants were mostly white British and included more females than males, and it was suggested by the authors that clonal diversity may have been underestimated. Epitopes outside the regions mutated in the B.1.351 and B.1.1.7 variants were reportedly recognized by nearly half of the unique spike-specific TCRs. No day 14 peak-response samples were available, so repertoires were characterized only after the peak T cell response. After two AZD1222 doses, both the breadth and the depth of spike-specific TCRs were significantly higher than at day 0 and than in MenACWY recipients.

The CDR3 regions of human TCRbeta chains were subjected to immunosequencing. The paper's data handling went like this. TCRs in the repertoires were matched against a reference library of SARS-CoV-2-specific TCRs that had been generated with the MIRA antigen-specificity platform. Breadth meant the fraction of unique TCRs that were SARS-CoV-2-associated, whereas depth meant the fraction of total T cells that were SARS-CoV-2-associated. Using the MIRA data, every spike-specific TCR was mapped to the spike region that the TCR reacted to and assigned to either a CD4 or a CD8 class. Log10-transformed breadth and depth values were compared by one-way ANOVA with Sidak's multiple comparisons tests. What TCRdb holds here is the immuneACCESS table cut down to in-frame rearrangements. Part of the clones is not present; checked against another copy, under half of the missing clones reflect an unresolved V gene, and the others are unexplained. V and J calls and clone size are those listed in that table; D and trimming were worked out from the DNA. The sample records tens of thousands of clones, 87% of which are singletons. Together, the top ten hold under 25% of the sample.

Turning to this clone: This clone's antigen is unknown. At one boundary the junction diverges from the germline segment, which might be a read error.

This specimen's time point label, per the study, means: baseline before first vaccination. Vaccinee samples came from UK trials COV001 and COV002, including a single-blind randomized controlled phase 2/3 trial of AZD1222 (ChAdOx1 nCoV-19) in healthy adults. Trial participant PBMC samples were collected at day 0 and day 28 after the second dose for TCRbeta chain sequencing. The CDR3 goes from the cysteine to the phenylalanine over 21 residues. Only the CDR3 DNA stays, 63 bases, in frame from base 1. Based on the germline V gene, the CDR1 and CDR2 sequences are MGHRA and YSYEKL. Material: peripheral blood, obtained on day 0 of AZD1222 vaccination. The chain is assembled from TRBV4-1 and TRBJ1-5; the D segment could be TRBD1, given 5 matching bases. This sequence originates from an adult in good health. The CDR3 corresponds to CASSQESVSNWRQPLGQPQRF. Read as DNA, the sequence is TGCGCCAGCAGCCAAGAGAGCGTGTCAAATTGGAGACAGCCCCTGGGTCAGCCCCAGCGTTTT.